This T cell receptor (beta chain) was retrieved from a study of spatial heterogeneity in lung cancer. The CDR3 runs 16 residues. Per the germline V gene, CDR1 is SGDLS and CDR2 is YYNGEE. The V and J ends lost 0 bases and 2 bases respectively, with 13 bases between them. This clonotype has at least ten counts. Its antigen remains unidentified. General study findings and limits: Counts of expanded intratumoral alpha and beta TCRs tracked tumor mutation counts.

Time point noted: sample taken at primary tumor resection. MiXCR was run by TCRdb on the 5' RACE reads, yielding one entry per CDR3 protein. The sample has about 23,000 distinct CDR3 sequences, 5% to 7.5% seen once. This TCR came from a male donor with early-stage non-small cell lung cancer. Source: lung tumor tissue, taken at surgery. This rearrangement joins TRBV9 to TRBJ2-3; no definite D call. The CDR3 nucleotides read TGTGCCAGCAGCGTAGTCCCAGAAGGATCCACAGATACGCAGTATTTT. Protein: CASSVVPEGSTDTQYF. Using reference TRBV9 and TRBJ2-3 for the parts outside the CDR3, the full variable domain is DSGVTQTPKHLITATGQRVTLRCSPRSGDLSVYWYQQSLDQGLQFLIQYYNGEERAKGNILERFSAQQFPDLHSELNLSSLELGDSALYFCASSVVPEGSTDTQYFGPGTRLTVL.